This TCR beta chain derives from a study of glioma-infiltrating T cells. TCR alpha and beta CDR3 regions were amplified from RNA using iRepertoire nested multiplex PCR. TCRdb redid the calling of the multiplex PCR reads with MiXCR, one entry per CDR3 protein. The sample consists of over 120,000 distinct CDR3 sequences, about two fifths of them appearing once. As for this clonotype: One end of the junction fails to match germline, which may point to a read error.

CDR1 SGHTA and CDR2 FQGNSA come from the germline V gene. CDR3 size: 17 residues. The sequenced sample consisted of glioma tissue, nonneoplastic brain tissue, or PBMCs (not recorded which). The sequence derives from a human donor with low-grade glioma or glioblastoma, undergoing nonglioma brain surgery, or in good health (not recorded which). The chain carries TRBV7-2 and TRBJ2-3; the D call may be TRBD1 or TRBD2 (6 bases each). The CDR3 bases are TGCGCCAGCAGCCAATCTTGGGGGCGGGGAAGCACAGATACGCAGTATTTT. Amino acids: CASSQSWGRGSTDTQYF.